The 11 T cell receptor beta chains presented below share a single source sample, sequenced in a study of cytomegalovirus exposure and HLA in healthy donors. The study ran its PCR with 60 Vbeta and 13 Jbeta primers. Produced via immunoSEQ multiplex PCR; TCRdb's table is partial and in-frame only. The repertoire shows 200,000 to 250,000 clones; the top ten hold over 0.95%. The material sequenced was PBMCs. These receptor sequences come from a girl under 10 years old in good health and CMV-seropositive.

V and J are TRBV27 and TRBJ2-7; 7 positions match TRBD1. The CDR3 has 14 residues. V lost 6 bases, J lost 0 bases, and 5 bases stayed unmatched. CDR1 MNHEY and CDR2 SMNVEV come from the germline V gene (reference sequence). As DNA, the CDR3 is TGTGCCAGCAGAGCAGGGGGTAGCTCCTACGAGCAGTACTTC. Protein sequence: CASRAGGSSYEQYF.

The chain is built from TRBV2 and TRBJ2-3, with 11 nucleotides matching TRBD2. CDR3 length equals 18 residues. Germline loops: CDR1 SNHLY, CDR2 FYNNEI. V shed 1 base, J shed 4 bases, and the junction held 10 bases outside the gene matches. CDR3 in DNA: TGTGCCAGCAGTGAAGAAGGGCCACTAGCGGGAGAAGCAGATACGCAGTATTTT. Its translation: CASSEEGPLAGEADTQYF.

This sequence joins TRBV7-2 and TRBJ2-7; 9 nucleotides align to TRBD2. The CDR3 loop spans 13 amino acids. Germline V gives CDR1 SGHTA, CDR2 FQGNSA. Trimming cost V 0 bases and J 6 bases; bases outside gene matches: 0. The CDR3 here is CASSLASGSEQYF. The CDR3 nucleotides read TGTGCCAGCAGCTTAGCTAGCGGGAGCGAGCAGTACTTC.

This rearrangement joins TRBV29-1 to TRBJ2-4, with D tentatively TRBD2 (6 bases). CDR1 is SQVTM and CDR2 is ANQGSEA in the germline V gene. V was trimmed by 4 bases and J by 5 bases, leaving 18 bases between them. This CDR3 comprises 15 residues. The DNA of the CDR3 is TGCAGCGTTGGGGACCGGGGGACGCCCCAAAACATTCAGTACTTC. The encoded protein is CSVGDRGTPQNIQYF.

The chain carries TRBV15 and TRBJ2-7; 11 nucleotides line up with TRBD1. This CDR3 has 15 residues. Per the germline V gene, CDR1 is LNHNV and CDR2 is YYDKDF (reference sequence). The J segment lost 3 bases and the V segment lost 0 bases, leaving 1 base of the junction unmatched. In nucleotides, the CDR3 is TGTGCCACCAGCAGAGAAGGGACAGGGGGCTACGAGCAGTACTTC. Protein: CATSREGTGGYEQYF.

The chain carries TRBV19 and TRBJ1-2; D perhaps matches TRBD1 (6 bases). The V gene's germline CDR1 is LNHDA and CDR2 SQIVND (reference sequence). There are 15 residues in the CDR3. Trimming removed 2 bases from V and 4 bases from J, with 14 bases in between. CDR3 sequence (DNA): TGTGCCAGTAGTATATCGGCCACAGGGATCTATGGCTACACCTTC. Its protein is CASSISATGIYGYTF.

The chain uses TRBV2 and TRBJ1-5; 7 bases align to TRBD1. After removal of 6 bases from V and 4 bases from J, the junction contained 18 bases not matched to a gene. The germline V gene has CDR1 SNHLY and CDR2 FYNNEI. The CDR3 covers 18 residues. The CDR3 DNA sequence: TGTGCCAGCAGCCTCCGATCGGGCGCATACAGGGGAAATCAGCCCCAGCATTTT. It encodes CASSLRSGAYRGNQPQHF. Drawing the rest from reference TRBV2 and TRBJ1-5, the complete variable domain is EPEVTQTPSHQVTQMGQEVILRCVPISNHLYFYWYRQILGQKVEFLVSFYNNEISEKSEIFDDQFSVERPDGSNFTLKIRSTKLEDSAMYFCASSLRSGAYRGNQPQHFGDGTRLSIL.

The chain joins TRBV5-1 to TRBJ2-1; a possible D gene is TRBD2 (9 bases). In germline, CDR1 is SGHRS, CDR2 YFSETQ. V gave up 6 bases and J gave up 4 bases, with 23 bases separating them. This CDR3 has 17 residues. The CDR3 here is CASTRTGIAGVYNEQFF. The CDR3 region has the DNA TGCGCCAGCACCCGGACAGGGATAGCGGGGGTTTACAATGAGCAGTTCTTC.

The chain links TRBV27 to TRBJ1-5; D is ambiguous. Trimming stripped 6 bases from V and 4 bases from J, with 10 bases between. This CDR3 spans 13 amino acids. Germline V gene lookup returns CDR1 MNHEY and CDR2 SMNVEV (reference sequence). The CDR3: CASRSESNQPQHF. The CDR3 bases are TGTGCCAGCAGGTCCGAGAGTAATCAGCCCCAGCATTTT.

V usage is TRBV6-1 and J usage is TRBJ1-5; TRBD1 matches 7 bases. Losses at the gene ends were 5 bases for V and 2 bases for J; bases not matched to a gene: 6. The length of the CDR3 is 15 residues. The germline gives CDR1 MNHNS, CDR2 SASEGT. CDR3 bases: TGTGCCAGCAGTTCAACAGGGGTAGGCAATCAGCCCCAGCATTTT. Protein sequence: CASSSTGVGNQPQHF.

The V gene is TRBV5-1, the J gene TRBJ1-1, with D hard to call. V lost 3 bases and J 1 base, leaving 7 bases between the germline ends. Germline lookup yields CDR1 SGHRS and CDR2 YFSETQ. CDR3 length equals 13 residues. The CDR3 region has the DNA TGCGCCAGCAGCTCGGGATCGAACACTGAAGCTTTCTTT. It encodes CASSSGSNTEAFF.